The next 11 T cell receptor beta chains were all read from a single sample in a study of molecular identifiers for immune sequencing clone quantification. TCRdb re-analysed the PCR reads in MiXCR, keeping a single row per CDR3 protein. Of about 320,000 distinct CDR3 sequences listed, 20% to 25% were seen once; the top ten hold roughly 0.86%. Input material: naive CD8+ T cells from blood, with Jurkat cell RNA spiked in. Indicated subset: FACS-sorted CD8+CD4-CCR7+CD45RA+ naive T cells. These receptors were obtained from a human donor in good health. Some libraries in this study had Jurkat cell RNA spiked in.

This clonotype occurred many times. This sequence joins TRBV2 and TRBJ2-3, with unresolved D. The germline V and J ends were trimmed by 0 bases and 2 bases, with 3 bases remaining between them. Germline CDR1 and CDR2: SNHLY and FYNNEI. This CDR3 is 13 amino acids long. For the CDR3, the DNA is TGTGCCAGCAGTGAAGCGCTCACAGATACGCAGTATTTT. It codes for CASSEALTDTQYF.

This clonotype was recorded many times. This rearrangement joins TRBV7-2 to TRBJ2-3; TRBD2 aligns across 13 bases. CDR1 SGHTA and CDR2 FQGNSA come from the germline V gene. This CDR3 is 15 amino acids long. The V and J ends lost 2 bases and 6 bases, in that order; junction bases with no gene match: 2. This CDR3 is CASSLRTSGSDTQYF. Here the CDR3 DNA reads TGTGCCAGCAGCTTAAGGACTAGCGGGAGTGATACGCAGTATTTT. Drawing the rest from reference TRBV7-2 and TRBJ2-3, the complete variable domain is GAGVSQSPSNKVTEKGKDVELRCDPISGHTALYWYRQSLGQGLEFLIYFQGNSAPDKSGLPSDRFSAERTGGSVSTLTIQRTQQEDSAVYLCASSLRTSGSDTQYFGPGTRLTVL.

This clonotype was counted a few times. The gene calls are TRBV6-2 or TRBV6-3 and TRBJ2-2; D ambiguous. This CDR3 has 14 residues. V was trimmed by 6 bases and J by 9 bases, leaving 17 bases between them. Looked up from germline, CDR1 is MNHEY and CDR2 is SVGEGT. The CDR3 region is CASRPGDLVRELFF. The CDR3 nucleotides are TGTGCCAGCAGACCCGGAGATTTGGTGCGGGAGCTGTTTTTT.

The CDR3 bases are TGCAGCGTTGAAGAGTGGCAGCCCACTGGGGCCAACGTCCTGACTTTC. It encodes CSVEEWQPTGANVLTF. The chain combines TRBV29-1 with TRBJ2-6, with D unresolved. This CDR3 has 16 residues. Per germline, CDR1 SQVTM and CDR2 ANQGSEA. V was shortened by 0 bases and J by 2 bases, with 11 bases between the two germline ends. The full variable domain, completed using reference TRBV29-1 and TRBJ2-6, is SAVISQKPSRDICQRGTSLTIQCQVDSQVTMMFWYRQQPGQSLTLIATANQGSEATYESGFVIDKFPISRPNLTFSTLTVSNMSPEDSSIYLCSVEEWQPTGANVLTFGAGSRLTVL.

The J gene is TRBJ2-3, the V gene TRBV27; 9 nucleotides agree with TRBD1. V lost 0 bases to trimming and J lost 0 bases; unmatched junction nucleotides: 4. This CDR3 comprises 17 residues. The germline V gene encodes CDR1 MNHEY and CDR2 SMNVEV (reference sequence). The CDR3 nucleotides read TGTGCCAGCAGTTTATCTTGGACAGGGGCTAGCACAGATACGCAGTATTTT. It codes for CASSLSWTGASTDTQYF.

As concerns this clonotype: A much larger clone is a single base away; this may be a read error. Lacking the conserved final phenylalanine or tryptophan, this CDR3 likely reflects a read error. CDR3 in amino acids: CASSDRRSGANVLTL. As DNA, the CDR3 is TGTGCCAGCAGTGACCGGCGCTCTGGGGCCAACGTCCTGACTCTC. The V and J genes are TRBV25-1 and TRBJ2-6; D gene uncertain. In germline, CDR1 is MGHDK, CDR2 SYGVNS. This CDR3 has 15 residues. Trimming cost V 3 bases and J 0 bases, with 6 bases left between them.

This clonotype was seen a single time. Possible read error: a much larger clone is one base away. The rearrangement uses TRBV2 and TRBJ1-1; D is ambiguous. Germline values: CDR1 SNHLY, CDR2 FYNNEI. There are 15 residues in the CDR3. CDR3 bases: TGTGCCAGCAGTGAAGCGCTTCCCATGAACGCTGAAGCTTTCTTT. Translating gives CASSEALPMNAEAFF.

The rearrangement links TRBV6-1 to TRBJ2-7; D ambiguous. CDR1 is MNHNS, CDR2 SASEGT, per germline. Trimming removed 6 bases from V and 3 bases from J, with 18 bases in between. The CDR3 extends over 15 amino acids. CDR3 nucleotides: TGTGCCAGCAGAGGGTCTATCAGTAGACACTACGAGCAGTACTTC. Amino acids: CASRGSISRHYEQYF.

A remark on this clonotype: This may come from a read error, since a much larger clone is one base off. V gene TRBV10-3 combines with J gene TRBJ2-7; D remains ambiguous. The CDR3 has 13 residues. The germline gives CDR1 ENHRY, CDR2 SYGVKD. This CDR3 is CAISEDKYYEQHF. In DNA, the CDR3 is TGTGCCATCAGTGAGGACAAGTACTACGAGCAGCACTTC.

Points on this clonotype: This may be a read error, as it is one base from a much larger clone. The chain recombines TRBV19 with TRBJ2-3; 10 positions match TRBD2. The CDR3 consists of 15 residues. Per the germline V gene, CDR1 is LNHDA and CDR2 is SQIVND (reference sequence). Trimming cost V 3 bases and J 4 bases; bases outside gene matches: 4. CDR3 DNA: TGTGCCAGTAGTATGCTAGCGGGGGTCGCAGATACGCAGTATTTT. It specifies CASSMLAGVADTQYF. Full variable domain (missing parts from reference TRBV19 and TRBJ2-3): DGGITQSPKYLFRKEGQNVTLSCEQNLNHDAMYWYRQDPGQGLRLIYYSQIVNDFQKGDIAEGYSVSREKKESFPLTVTSAQKNPTAFYLCASSMLAGVADTQYFGPGTRLTVL.

This clonotype was recorded many times. V and J are TRBV4-3 and TRBJ2-5; 11 bases fit TRBD2. Germline assignment: CDR1 LGHNA and CDR2 YSLEER. The junction had 4 bases not matched to a gene; V was cut back by 0 bases and J by 4 bases. The CDR3 covers 16 residues. CDR3 sequence reads: CASSQELAGELETQYF. The CDR3 nucleotides read TGCGCCAGCAGCCAAGAACTAGCGGGGGAATTAGAGACCCAGTACTTC.